These T cell receptor beta chains were read from a single sample in a study of OX40 agonist ivuxolimab in advanced cancers. TCRdb's table, derived via immunoSEQ multiplex PCR, lists solely in-frame clones and lacks some. The sample shows some 73,000 clones, 88% of them seen only once. This specimen consisted of CD4+ or CD8+ T cells sorted from blood, obtained in a trial of the OX40 agonist ivuxolimab. Receptors originate from an adult with an advanced solid tumor such as melanoma, head and neck, liver or kidney cancer. CDR3s include the opening cysteine and the closing phenylalanine or tryptophan. D genes are given only for firm matches. Expanded clones get a size class; other rows say once, few or many, or leave the size out.

clone size | D gene | J gene | V gene | CDR3 DNA | CDR3 protein
. | TRBD2 | TRBJ2-1 | TRBV7-8 | TGTGCCAGCAGCGTCAGCGGGAGTGAGCAGTTCTTC | CASSVSGSEQFF
. | . | TRBJ2-2 | TRBV7-2 | TGTGCCAGCAGCTTAAGGCGCGGTGGGGGGAACACCGGGGAGCTGTTTTTT | CASSLRRGGGNTGELFF
. | TRBD1 | TRBJ1-2 | TRBV10-3 | TGTGCCATCAGTGAGTCGATCGGGACAGGTAACTATGGCTACACCTTC | CAISESIGTGNYGYTF
. | . | TRBJ1-6 | TRBV18 | TGTGCCAGCTCACCCTCATCTGGAGGTTCACCCCTCCACTTT | CASSPSSGGSPLHF
once | . | TRBJ2-3 | TRBV2 | TGTGCCAGCAGTGAACTCTGGTCCGATACGCAGTATTTT | CASSELWSDTQYF
. | . | TRBJ1-4 | TRBV7-9 | TGTGCCAGCAGCTCAAGCCGGAGGGGGGAAAAACTGTTTTTT | CASSSSRRGEKLFF
. | . | TRBJ1-1 | TRBV7-2 | TGTGCCAGCAGCTCCGGGGCTGGGCTCAACACTGAAGCTTTCTTT | CASSSGAGLNTEAFF
. | TRBD1 | TRBJ1-5 | TRBV28 | TGTGCCAGCAGCACCCCGGGACAGGGGATTTATAGCAATCAGCCCCAGCATTTT | CASSTPGQGIYSNQPQHF
. | . | TRBJ2-2 | TRBV6-1 | TGTGCCAGCAGACTAGCTGGACTGAACACCGGGGAGCTGTTTTTT | CASRLAGLNTGELFF
once | . | TRBJ1-2 | TRBV9 | TGTGCCAGCGGGAGGACTGGCCGGTGGGACTATGGCTACACCTTC | CASGRTGRWDYGYTF
. | TRBD1 | TRBJ1-6 | TRBV7-2 | TGTGCCAGCAGCTTAGTCGCGGGGGGACAGGACTATAATTCACCCCTCCACTTT | CASSLVAGGQDYNSPLHF
. | TRBD1 | TRBJ1-4 | TRBV9 | TGTGCCAGCAGCGTAGGGGGGACAGGGGTGGAAAAACTGTTTTTT | CASSVGGTGVEKLFF
. | . | TRBJ2-7 | TRBV6-5 | TGTGCCAGCAAGGGCGGCCCAACCCCCTACGAGCAGTACTTC | CASKGGPTPYEQYF
. | TRBD2 | TRBJ2-3 | TRBV19 | TGTGCCAGTAGCTCAACTCGACTAGCCGGCGGGGATACGCAGTATTTT | CASSSTRLAGGDTQYF
. | TRBD2 | TRBJ2-7 | TRBV5-1 | TGCGCCAGCTCCCGGGGTAGCGGGGCCGTCCTCTACGAGCAGTACTTC | CASSRGSGAVLYEQYF
. | TRBD1 | TRBJ2-5 | TRBV7-7 | TGTGCTAGCAGCTCGGGACAGGGAGGAGAGACCCAGTACTTC | CASSSGQGGETQYF
. | . | TRBJ1-4 | TRBV7-9 | TGTGCCAGCAGCCCCGGACGGACAACCCACGGACTGTTTTTT | CASSPGRTTHGLFF
. | . | TRBJ1-6 | TRBV30 | TGTGCCTGGAGCGGCCCTAATTCACCCCTCCACTTT | CAWSGPNSPLHF